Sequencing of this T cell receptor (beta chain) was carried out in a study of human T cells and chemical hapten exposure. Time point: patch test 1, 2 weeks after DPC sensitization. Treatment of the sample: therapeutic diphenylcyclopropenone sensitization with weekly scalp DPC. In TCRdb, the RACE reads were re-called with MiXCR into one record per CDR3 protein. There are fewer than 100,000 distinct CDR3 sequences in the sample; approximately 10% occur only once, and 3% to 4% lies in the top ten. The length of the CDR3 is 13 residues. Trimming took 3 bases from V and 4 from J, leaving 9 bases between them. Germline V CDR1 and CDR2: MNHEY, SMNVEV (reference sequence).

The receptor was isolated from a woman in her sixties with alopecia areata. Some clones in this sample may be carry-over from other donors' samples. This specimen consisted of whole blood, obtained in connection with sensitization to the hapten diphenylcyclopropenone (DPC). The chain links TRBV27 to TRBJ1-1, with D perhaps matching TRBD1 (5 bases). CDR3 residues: CASSFRGVTEAFF. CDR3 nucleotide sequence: TGTGCCAGCAGTTTCCGGGGGGTCACTGAAGCTTTCTTT.